This T cell receptor (beta chain) was sequenced for a study of a mutant IDH1 vaccine in newly diagnosed glioma. The wider study: Radiotherapy, temozolomide, or both had been given previously, and both were given to most.

Overall study findings and caveats: Immune responses induced by the vaccine were seen in roughly 93% of patients, spanning multiple MHC alleles. Pseudoprogression seemingly bore no relation to changes in top peripheral T cell clonotypes.

With respect to this clone: As yet, its antigen is unknown.

The sample's time point: week 11, during vaccination. One vaccine dose held 300 ug of mutant IDH1 20-mer peptide and came with topical imiquimod. The CDR3 runs to 15 residues. V shed 6 bases and J 0 bases; nucleotides not matched to a gene: 4. Per germline, CDR1 LNHDA and CDR2 SQIVND (reference sequence). Sequenced by immunoSEQ multiplex PCR; TCRdb stores in-frame clones only, minus some. The sample has about 40,000 clones, around 84% seen once. This receptor was taken from a man aged 40-55 years with glioma. The gene calls are TRBV19 and TRBJ2-2, with 7 bases matching TRBD1. The sequencing used PBMCs, collected from a glioma patient whose treatment included an IDH1 peptide vaccine. Here the CDR3 reads CASRPGGSNTGELFF. CDR3 nucleotides: TGTGCCAGTAGACCAGGGGGTTCGAACACCGGGGAGCTGTTTTTT.